This T cell receptor beta chain was obtained from a study of T-cell memory formation after mild COVID-19. The CDR3 totals 20 residues. From the 5' RACE reads, TCRdb called clonotypes with MiXCR, one entry per CDR3 protein. The sample comprises under 550,000 distinct CDR3 sequences, 15% to 20% of which are singletons, and 9% to 15% rests with the top ten. At least ten counts were recorded for this clonotype. The sequencing sample was made of PBMCs or a T cell subset sorted from them (not recorded which). This TCR was sampled from an adult woman who had mild COVID-19 (a few samples of this study predate the infection). Cell type and time point are not known. The genes are TRBV21-1 and TRBJ2-4; the table calls TRBD1, which could not be checked here. TRBV21-1 represents a pseudogene. CDR3: CASSLAPSPGTGKAKNIQYF. The DNA for the CDR3 is TGTGCCAGCAGTCTAGCCCCCTCCCCCGGGACAGGGAAAGCCAAAAACATTCAGTACTTC.